This T cell receptor beta chain originates from a study of OX40 agonist ivuxolimab in advanced cancers. Study-level background: Ivuxolimab, which patients received intravenously every 2 weeks, was dosed at 0.01 to 10 mg/kg. General study results and limits: At 0.1 to 3.0 mg/kg and by week 6, CD4+ and CD8+ T cells in the blood had expanded clonally.

Concerning this clone itself: The antigen is unknown.

The V gene's germline CDR1 is SGDLS and CDR2 YYNGEE. Trimming removed 1 base from V and 2 bases from J, with 16 bases in between. The CDR3 has 16 residues. Individuals having autoimmune disease history or systemic immunosuppression were not enrolled. Sampling of blood occurred at baseline, cycle 4 day 1, and cycle 7 day 1. Repertoires were generated with immunoSEQ multiplex PCR, while TCRdb's copy carries only in-frame clones and drops some. Of 50,000 to 75,000 clones listed, about 85% are singletons. The source was CD4+ or CD8+ T cells sorted from blood, collected in a trial of the OX40 agonist ivuxolimab. The TCR sequence derives from an adult with an advanced solid tumor such as melanoma, head and neck, liver or kidney cancer. The chain couples TRBV9 to TRBJ2-7; the D gene could be TRBD1 or TRBD2 (5 bases each). The CDR3 loop is CASSVTSGTSTYEQYF. CDR3 in DNA: TGTGCCAGCAGCGTAACATCTGGGACCTCAACCTACGAGCAGTACTTC.